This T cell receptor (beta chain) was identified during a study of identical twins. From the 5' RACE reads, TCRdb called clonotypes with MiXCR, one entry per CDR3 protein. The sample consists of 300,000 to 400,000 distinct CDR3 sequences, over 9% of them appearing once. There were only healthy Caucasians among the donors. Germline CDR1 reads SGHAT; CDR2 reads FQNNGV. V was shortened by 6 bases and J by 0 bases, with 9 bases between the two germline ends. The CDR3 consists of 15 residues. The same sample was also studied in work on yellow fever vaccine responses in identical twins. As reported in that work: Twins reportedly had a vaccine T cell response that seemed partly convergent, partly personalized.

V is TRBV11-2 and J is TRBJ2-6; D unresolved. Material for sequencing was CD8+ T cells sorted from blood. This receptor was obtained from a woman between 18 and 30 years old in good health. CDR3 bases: TGTGCCAGCAGTTCTACGGGCTCTGGGGCCAACGTCCTGACTTTC. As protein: CASSSTGSGANVLTF.